Listed here are 8 T cell receptor beta chains from one sample, sequenced in a study of human T cells and chemical hapten exposure. One entry per CDR3 protein results from TCRdb running MiXCR on the RACE reads. Among 150,000 to 200,000 distinct CDR3 sequences listed, around 25% were seen once. Time point: patch test 3, about 24 weeks after DPC sensitization. Treatment noted: therapeutic diphenylcyclopropenone sensitization with weekly scalp DPC. This specimen consisted of whole blood, obtained in connection with sensitization to the hapten diphenylcyclopropenone (DPC). Source of these receptors: a woman aged 40 to 49 with alopecia areata. Some clones in this sample may be carry-over from other donors' samples.

This clonotype turned up a few times. The chain joins TRBV7-2 to TRBJ2-1, with D uncertain. The V end was cut by 0 bases, the J end by 6 bases, with 6 bases between. The CDR3 spans 13 residues. Germline V gene lookup returns CDR1 SGHTA and CDR2 FQGNSA. CDR3 amino acids: CASSLAPSNEQFF. The CDR3, as DNA: TGTGCCAGCAGCTTAGCGCCAAGCAATGAGCAGTTCTTC.

This clonotype occurred a few times. The V and J genes are TRBV20-1 and TRBJ2-2; no clear D. CDR1 and CDR2 from the germline V gene are DFQATT and SNEGSKA (reference sequence). This CDR3 has 11 residues. The V end lost 6 bases, the J end lost 6 bases, and 8 bases lay between the germline ends. The CDR3 sequence: CSARHPGELFF. The CDR3, as DNA: TGCAGTGCCCGCCATCCCGGGGAGCTGTTTTTT.

A few counts support this clonotype. This rearrangement joins TRBV7-2 to TRBJ2-5, with D tentatively TRBD1 or TRBD2 (6 bases each). The CDR3 extends over 14 amino acids. CDR1 and CDR2 (germline): SGHTA, FQGNSA. V gave up 5 bases and J gave up 1 base, with 11 bases separating them. CDR3 coding DNA: TGTGCCAGCAGCCGCGGGACATTCCAAGAGACCCAGTACTTC. This encodes CASSRGTFQETQYF.

This clonotype came up a few times. The chain carries TRBV15 and TRBJ2-7; D may be TRBD2 (5 bases). Germline CDR1 LNHNV, CDR2 YYDKDF (reference sequence). The CDR3 extends over 15 amino acids. Trimming removed 0 bases at V and 6 bases at J, with 15 bases between. This CDR3 is CATSRDGVARGEQYF. In DNA form, the CDR3 reads TGTGCCACCAGCAGAGATGGGGTGGCCCGGGGCGAGCAGTACTTC.

The gene calls are TRBV29-1 and TRBJ2-3, with unresolved D. Looked up from germline, CDR1 is SQVTM and CDR2 is ANQGSEA. Trimming shortened V by 3 bases and J by 4 bases, and 14 bases separated the two germline ends. This CDR3 has 14 residues. The CDR3 DNA reads TGCAGCGTTGATTTGGGTTCAATGGCAGATACGCAGTATTTT. Protein sequence: CSVDLGSMADTQYF.

The chain links TRBV9 to TRBJ2-3; D uncertain. With 0 bases removed from V and 2 bases from J, the gap between germline ends came to 7 bases. The germline V gene has CDR1 SGDLS and CDR2 YYNGEE. The CDR3 length is 14 residues. Here the CDR3 reads CASSVAAPTDTQYF. In nucleotides, the CDR3 is TGTGCCAGCAGCGTAGCGGCGCCCACAGATACGCAGTATTTT.

This chain's CDR3 is CASSPFAGAQDTEAFF. For the CDR3, the DNA is TGTGCCAGCTCACCATTTGCGGGGGCGCAGGACACTGAAGCTTTCTTT. The chain recombines TRBV18 with TRBJ1-1; perhaps TRBD1 as D (6 bases). The CDR3 is made up of 16 amino acids. The V gene lost 2 bases and the J gene lost 3 bases, with 16 bases spanning the gap. Germline V gene data show CDR1 as KGHSH and CDR2 as LQKENI.

This clonotype turned up a few times. The CDR3 spells CASSQGQGPTGQPQHF. The CDR3 DNA sequence: TGCGCCAGCAGCCAAGGACAGGGACCGACGGGACAGCCCCAGCATTTT. The chain is built from TRBV4-1 and TRBJ1-5; 7 bases are a match to TRBD1. The germline gives CDR1 MGHRA, CDR2 YSYEKL. V lost 1 base and J lost 7; bases outside the gene matches: 10. CDR3 length: 16 residues.